The clone carrying this TCR beta chain was seen a few times. Its antigen remains unidentified. The data derive from a study of T cells after yellow fever vaccination. Background on the study: The fractions with low cell numbers were processed using SMART-Seq v4 Ultra Low Input. Study results and limitations: Clones that expanded after primary vaccination mostly reappeared after the booster (around 96% CD4, 88% CD8).

The CDR3 runs to 14 residues. The V gene end was trimmed by 1 base and the J gene end by 4 bases; junction bases not matched to a gene: 2. CDR1 and CDR2 from the germline V gene are MNHEY and SVGAGI. The 5'RACE template-switching step produced TCR cDNA and added a universal primer site and UMIs. TCRdb reprocessed the 5' RACE reads via MiXCR and lists one record per CDR3 protein. This sample yields about 340,000 distinct CDR3 sequences, of which over 8% are seen a single time; about 20% belongs to the top ten. The rearrangement joins TRBV6-5 to TRBJ2-5; 8 bases are a match to TRBD2. Specimen: PBMCs, collected on the day of the first yellow fever vaccination. This clonotype originated in a man between 18 and 35 years old who received the YFV17D yellow fever vaccine. DNA of the CDR3: TGTGCCAGCAGTTACTGGACTAGCAGAGAGACCCAGTACTTC. It yields the protein CASSYWTSRETQYF.